This note documents a single T cell receptor (beta chain) sequence. Production of TCR beta libraries used UMI-labeled 5' RACE as the method. After re-calling the 5' RACE reads, TCRdb lists one entry per CDR3 protein, DNA absent. The sample holds 6,500 to 8,000 distinct CDR3 sequences. This sample is drawn from a study of human CD8 memory T cell subsets. This CDR3 contains 16 residues. Germline V gene lookup returns CDR1 LGHDT and CDR2 YNNKEL (reference sequence). The receptor comes from a human donor in good health. The chain carries TRBV3-1 and TRBJ2-5; TCRdb lists TRBD1, though no DNA is available to test this call. The sequencing sample was made of CD8+ T cells from PBMCs. Here the CDR3 reads CASSQLKGWGQETQYF.